The 9 T cell receptor beta chains below all came from one sample that was sequenced in a study of T cells and copy number aberrations in small-cell lung cancer. The protocol was immunoSEQ multiplex PCR, while the TCRdb copy is restricted to in-frame clones and leaves out a portion. The sample yields about 510 clones, about 89% seen once. Sequencing used normal tissue next to the tumor. These TCRs come from a man aged 50 to 60 with small cell lung cancer.

The chain is built from TRBV30 and TRBJ2-1, with TRBD2 identical over 8 bases. Germline loops: CDR1 GTSNPN, CDR2 SVGIG (reference sequence). Germline trimming cut 0 bases from V and 5 bases from J; bases unmatched to any gene: 3. This CDR3 is built from 14 residues. The chain's CDR3 is CAWSVGTSNNEQFF. As DNA, the CDR3 is TGTGCCTGGAGTGTAGGGACTAGTAACAATGAGCAGTTCTTC.

This chain uses TRBV6-1 with TRBJ1-2; D is unresolved. Germline CDR1 reads MNHNS; CDR2 reads SASEGT. V lost 2 bases to trimming and J lost 0 bases, with 16 bases between them. This CDR3 has 17 amino acids. This CDR3 reads CASSETFVSRANYGYTF. CDR3 nucleotides: TGTGCCAGCAGTGAAACATTTGTGTCTCGAGCTAACTATGGCTACACCTTC.

J is TRBJ1-1 and V is TRBV19; no clear D gene. The V gene's germline CDR1 is LNHDA and CDR2 SQIVND (reference sequence). Trimming removed 7 bases at V and 0 bases at J, with 15 bases between. This CDR3 spans 15 amino acids. CDR3 sequence: CASKAESSMNTEAFF. CDR3 DNA sequence: TGTGCCAGTAAGGCAGAGAGCTCAATGAACACTGAAGCTTTCTTT.

The CDR3 here is CASSSEFRTGQPQHF. The CDR3 DNA sequence: TGTGCCAGCAGCTCAGAATTCCGGACGGGACAGCCCCAGCATTTT. This chain links TRBV6-5 with TRBJ1-5; no firm D call. CDR3 length: 15 residues. The germline gives CDR1 MNHEY, CDR2 SVGAGI. The germline V and J ends were trimmed by 6 bases and 7 bases, with 19 bases remaining between them.

The chain links TRBV5-1 to TRBJ1-2; TRBD1 might be the D (5 bases). The V and J ends lost 1 base and 8 bases respectively, with 15 bases between them. From germline, CDR1 is SGHRS and CDR2 YFSETQ. The CDR3 length is 14 residues. The CDR3, as DNA: TGCGCCAGCAGCTTGCCGGGGACTACTCGGGGCTACACCTTC. Amino acids: CASSLPGTTRGYTF.

The V gene is TRBV7-3, the J gene TRBJ1-4; no firm D call. The CDR3 has 11 amino acids. V lost 3 bases and J lost 7, with 3 bases in between. The germline V gene has CDR1 SGHTA and CDR2 FQGTGA. CDR3 protein: CASSFGEKLFF. DNA for the CDR3: TGTGCCAGCAGCTTTGGTGAAAAACTGTTTTTT.

This chain joins TRBV4-3 and TRBJ2-3; TRBD2 might be the D (6 bases). V lost 0 bases to trimming and J lost 4 bases, with 11 bases between them. Germline V gives CDR1 LGHNA, CDR2 YSLEER. CDR3 length equals 15 residues. CDR3 loop: CASSQDGGNSDTQYF. The CDR3 bases are TGCGCCAGCAGCCAAGATGGCGGGAACTCAGATACGCAGTATTTT.

The chain joins TRBV30 to TRBJ1-2; D remains unclear. V was cut by 0 bases and J by 14 bases, with 16 bases left in between. CDR1 is GTSNPN, CDR2 SVGIG, per germline (reference sequence). The CDR3 has 12 amino acids. The CDR3 loop is CAWSVGAVGWTF. CDR3 sequence (DNA): TGTGCCTGGAGTGTAGGAGCGGTGGGCTGGACCTTC.

The chain employs TRBV6-5 and TRBJ1-1, with D uncertain. Trimming took 0 bases from V and 0 from J, leaving 5 bases between them. The CDR3 consists of 14 residues. Germline V gene sequence: CDR1 MNHEY, CDR2 SVGAGI. The CDR3 DNA reads TGTGCCAGCAGTTACTCTCAGATGAACACTGAAGCTTTCTTT. This sequence encodes CASSYSQMNTEAFF.